This T cell receptor beta chain comes out of a study of blood T cell repertoires in COVID-19. Study summary: The United States, Italy and Spain provided the acute and convalescent COVID-19 samples. T cells, B-cell-depleted T cells, or PBMCs provided the cDNA or gDNA that served as material.

How the authors handled the data: Estimates of nucleated cell counts were drawn from the amplification of reference gene primers. This table comes from immunoSEQ multiplex PCR, and its TCRdb copy is limited to in-frame clones, with some not included. V and J calls and clone size are as listed in that table; D and trimming were resolved from the DNA. This table has about 64,000 clones, around nine tenths appearing once. From germline, CDR1 is GTSNPN and CDR2 SVGIG (reference sequence). This CDR3 is built from 15 residues. Trimming removed 2 bases at V and 8 bases at J, with 18 bases between. The sequence derives from a man aged 65-85 years with acute or convalescent COVID-19. Sequencing was performed on peripheral blood. The J gene is TRBJ1-4, the V gene TRBV30; a weak D match, TRBD1 (6 bases). DNA of the CDR3: TGTGCCTGGAGTCTCCGGGGGGCGGAGGGGGAAAAACTGTTTTTT. Encoded protein: CAWSLRGAEGEKLFF.